The 30 T cell receptor beta chains below were found in one sample sequenced in a study of siplizumab effects on memory and regulatory T cells. Using immunoSEQ multiplex PCR, the repertoire was profiled, and TCRdb retains in-frame clones only, with some absent. The repertoire includes about 110,000 clones, 92% of them detected once, and 1.3% sits in the top ten. Source material: CD4+ T cells sorted from blood. The receptor source for this set is a human donor in good health.

The rearrangement joins TRBV7-2 to TRBJ1-2; D unclear. The germline gives CDR1 SGHTA, CDR2 FQGNSA. CDR3 size: 13 residues. V lost 2 bases, J lost 3 bases, and 7 bases lay in between. CDR3 in DNA: TGTGCCAGCAGCTTAATGGTGGACTATGGCTACACCTTC. Amino acids: CASSLMVDYGYTF.

This clone came up a few times. The chain is built from TRBV20-1 and TRBJ1-5; 7 nucleotides line up with TRBD1. Germline CDR1 and CDR2: DFQATT and SNEGSKA (reference sequence). The CDR3 consists of 11 residues. Trimming at V came to 7 bases and at J to 11 bases, leaving 8 bases not matched to a gene. DNA of the CDR3: TGCAGTGTTCCTATGACAGGGACCCAGCATTTT. This translates into CSVPMTGTQHF.

This clone came up once. The chain has TRBV30 and TRBJ2-2; TRBD2 aligns across 10 bases. Per germline, CDR1 GTSNPN and CDR2 SVGIG (reference sequence). CDR3 length: 15 residues. The junction had 6 bases not matched to a gene; V was cut back by 4 bases and J by 4 bases. This chain's CDR3 is CAWKTGTSATGELFF. The DNA of the CDR3 is TGTGCCTGGAAAACCGGGACTAGCGCCACCGGGGAGCTGTTTTTT.

The rearrangement links TRBV30 to TRBJ2-1; TRBD2 agrees at 15 bases. The length of the CDR3 is 16 residues. Trimming at V came to 3 bases and at J to 9 bases, leaving 9 bases not matched to a gene. Germline CDR1 and CDR2: GTSNPN and SVGIG (reference sequence). CDR3 sequence reads: CAWSPGLAGGLGEQFF. The CDR3 DNA is TGTGCCTGGAGCCCAGGACTAGCGGGAGGGCTAGGTGAGCAGTTCTTC.

The rearrangement links TRBV2 to TRBJ1-5; 7 bases are a match to TRBD1. V lost 5 bases and J lost 0; bases outside the gene matches: 4. The CDR3 runs to 15 residues. Germline CDR1 reads SNHLY; CDR2 reads FYNNEI. The CDR3 is CASSTTGLSNQPQHF. The CDR3 nucleotides read TGTGCCAGCAGTACGACAGGGCTTAGCAATCAGCCCCAGCATTTT.

This chain uses TRBV5-1 with TRBJ2-1, with unresolved D. There are 15 residues in the CDR3. V lost 1 base and J lost 0, with 8 bases in between. Germline V gives CDR1 SGHRS, CDR2 YFSETQ. CDR3 region: CASSLRRSSYNEQFF. Written as DNA, the CDR3 is TGCGCCAGCAGCTTGCGGAGAAGCTCCTACAATGAGCAGTTCTTC.

V and J are TRBV7-9 and TRBJ2-3; D perhaps matches TRBD2 (6 bases). V lost 2 bases, J lost 3 bases, and 15 bases lay in between. This CDR3 is 16 amino acids long. Germline V lookup: CDR1 SEHNR, CDR2 FQNEAQ (reference sequence). CDR3 region: CASSLLAAGKTDTQYF. CDR3 nucleotide sequence: TGTGCCAGCAGCTTACTTGCGGCGGGGAAAACAGATACGCAGTATTTT.

This clone appeared once. The chain couples TRBV10-2 to TRBJ2-1; the D gene is possibly TRBD2 (6 bases). This CDR3 is built from 14 residues. Deletions cut 6 bases from V and 1 base from J, with 10 bases between. Germline V CDR1 and CDR2: WSHSY, SAAADI. The CDR3 DNA reads TGCGCCAGCAGACTAGCAAGATCCTACAATGAGCAGTTCTTC. Translating it yields CASRLARSYNEQFF.

The chain carries TRBV6-1 and TRBJ2-2, with D possibly being TRBD1 (6 bases). V dropped 9 bases and J dropped 0 bases, with 14 bases sitting between them. Looked up from germline, CDR1 is MNHNS and CDR2 is SASEGT. The CDR3 contains 15 residues. The CDR3 coding sequence is TGTGCCAGTCTTCGGGACAAATCGAACACCGGGGAGCTGTTTTTT. Amino acids: CASLRDKSNTGELFF.

This clone was observed a single time. The rearrangement joins TRBV5-1 to TRBJ2-1, with D unresolved. The CDR3 contains 15 residues. The V gene's germline CDR1 is SGHRS and CDR2 YFSETQ. Deletions cut 4 bases from V and 0 bases from J, with 11 bases between. In DNA form, the CDR3 reads TGCGCCAGCAGCGCCCCCCGGACCTCCTACAATGAGCAGTTCTTC. Its translation: CASSAPRTSYNEQFF.

The chain carries TRBV28 and TRBJ2-2; no clear D gene. V was cut by 2 bases and J by 5 bases, with 3 bases left in between. Germline CDR1 and CDR2: MDHEN and SYDVKM. The CDR3 is made up of 12 amino acids. The CDR3 DNA reads as TGTGCCAGCAGTTTAGGTACCGGGGAGCTGTTTTTT. The encoded protein is CASSLGTGELFF.

J is TRBJ1-4 and V is TRBV18; D remains ambiguous. The V and J ends lost 2 bases and 9 bases respectively, with 13 bases between them. The CDR3 sequence is 14 residues long. Germline V CDR1 and CDR2: KGHSH, LQKENI. CDR3 region: CASSPISGEQKLFF. CDR3 sequence (DNA): TGTGCCAGCTCACCAATCTCCGGAGAACAAAAACTGTTTTTT. The variable domain in full, completed from reference TRBV18 and TRBJ1-4, reads NAGVMQNPRHLVRRRGQEARLRCSPMKGHSHVYWYRQLPEEGLKFMVYLQKENIIDESGMPKERFSAEFPKEGPSILRIQQVVRGDSAAYFCASSPISGEQKLFFGSGTQLSVL.

The chain employs TRBV5-6 and TRBJ2-5; possibly TRBD1 or TRBD2 for D (7 bases each). Germline CDR1 SGHDT, CDR2 YYEEEE. The CDR3 is 14 amino acids. V was pared by 2 bases and J by 5 bases, with 13 bases between. CDR3 in amino acids: CASSFQGGTETQYF. As DNA, the CDR3 is TGTGCCAGCAGCTTTCAGGGGGGGACCGAGACCCAGTACTTC.

The chain has TRBV11-2 and TRBJ2-1; D is possibly TRBD2 (6 bases). CDR1 is SGHAT and CDR2 is FQNNGV in the germline V gene. This CDR3 contains 14 residues. Trimming shortened V by 1 base and J by 3 bases, and 7 bases separated the two germline ends. CDR3 nucleotides: TGTGCCAGCAGCTTAGTGGGGGGCTACAATGAGCAGTTCTTC. Its protein product is CASSLVGGYNEQFF.

CDR3 sequence (DNA): TGTGCCAGCAGTGAAGCAGGCGGGGGCAGCCCTGGGGAGACCCAGTACTTC. The encoded protein is CASSEAGGGSPGETQYF. The gene calls are TRBV6-1 and TRBJ2-5; D possibly corresponds to TRBD2 (7 bases). With 0 bases removed from V and 5 bases from J, the gap between germline ends came to 19 bases. Germline V CDR1 and CDR2: MNHNS, SASEGT. There are 17 residues in the CDR3.

The chain combines TRBV5-1 with TRBJ2-5, with D perhaps matching TRBD1 or TRBD2 (6 bases each). The germline V gene encodes CDR1 SGHRS and CDR2 YFSETQ. The CDR3 has 14 amino acids. The V end was cut by 4 bases, the J end by 4 bases, with 14 bases between. In nucleotides, the CDR3 is TGCGCCAGCAGCCTGAGGGGGGTGGTAGAGACCCAGTACTTC. Encoded protein: CASSLRGVVETQYF.

V and J are TRBV10-2 and TRBJ1-5; D is unclear. In germline, CDR1 is WSHSY, CDR2 SAAADI. V shed 3 bases and J shed 3 bases, with 6 bases lying between them. The CDR3 extends over 13 amino acids. CDR3 amino acids: CASSDSLNQPQHF. CDR3 sequence (DNA): TGCGCCAGCAGTGACAGCCTCAATCAGCCCCAGCATTTT.

DNA for the CDR3: TGCGCCAGCAGCCAAGGTCGGAGAGCTGGGGCCAACGTCCTGACTTTC. Translated, it gives CASSQGRRAGANVLTF. This chain uses TRBV4-1 with TRBJ2-6, with no clear D. This CDR3 has 16 residues. Trimming left V 1 base short and J 2 bases short, with 9 bases between. The V gene's germline CDR1 is MGHRA and CDR2 YSYEKL.

For this clone: One end of the junction varies from germline; a read error may be responsible. V and J are TRBV7-7 and TRBJ2-7, with D hard to call. The CDR3 loop spans 14 amino acids. Germline assignment: CDR1 SSHAT and CDR2 FNYEAQ (reference sequence). This chain's CDR3 is CASSPPGIPYEQYF. In DNA, the CDR3 is TGTGCTAGCAGCCCCCCCGGTATCCCCTACGAGCAGTACTTC.

This clone was counted a single time. This sequence joins TRBV19 and TRBJ2-2, with D possibly TRBD2 on 7 matching bases. V was shortened by 7 bases and J by 0 bases, with 12 bases between the two germline ends. The CDR3 contains 15 residues. CDR1 is LNHDA, CDR2 SQIVND, per germline (reference sequence). The CDR3 DNA reads as TGTGCCAGTATTGGGGGGGCCGCGAACACCGGGGAGCTGTTTTTT. It is translated as CASIGGAANTGELFF. Based on the CDR3 plus reference TRBV19 and TRBJ2-2, the full variable domain is DGGITQSPKYLFRKEGQNVTLSCEQNLNHDAMYWYRQDPGQGLRLIYYSQIVNDFQKGDIAEGYSVSREKKESFPLTVTSAQKNPTAFYLCASIGGAANTGELFFGEGSRLTVL.

The chain carries TRBV10-3 and TRBJ2-1, with no clear D. Germline V CDR1 and CDR2: ENHRY, SYGVKD. The V gene lost 6 bases and the J gene lost 2 bases, with 8 bases spanning the gap. This CDR3 spans 13 amino acids. CDR3 in DNA: TGTGCCATCAGCCTAACAGCCTACAATGAGCAGTTCTTC. This translates into CAISLTAYNEQFF.

This CDR3 reads CASSYFAQPGANIQYF. CDR3 nucleotide sequence: TGTGCCAGCAGTTACTTTGCCCAGCCCGGCGCAAACATTCAGTACTTC. The chain links TRBV6-5 to TRBJ2-4; D unclear. CDR1 and CDR2 (germline): MNHEY, SVGAGI. The length of the CDR3 is 16 residues. V lost 1 base to trimming and J lost 6 bases, with 16 bases between them.

DNA for the CDR3: TGTGCCAGCAGCGGTTGGGGAAGACAGGACTCTGGAAACACCATATATTTT. Its protein product is CASSGWGRQDSGNTIYF. The chain joins TRBV5-6 to TRBJ1-3, with D perhaps TRBD1 (6 bases). Trimming stripped 4 bases from V and 0 bases from J, with 17 bases between. Germline CDR1 and CDR2: SGHDT and YYEEEE. This CDR3 comprises 17 residues.

This rearrangement joins TRBV19 to TRBJ2-7, with TRBD1 matching over 7 bases. The CDR3 spans 15 residues. V lost 6 bases, J lost 2 bases, and 10 bases stayed unmatched. Germline values: CDR1 LNHDA, CDR2 SQIVND (reference sequence). The CDR3 loop reads CASRIGAGGAYEQYF. CDR3 nucleotides: TGTGCCAGTAGAATTGGGGCAGGGGGTGCCTACGAGCAGTACTTC. The variable domain in full, completed from reference TRBV19 and TRBJ2-7, reads DGGITQSPKYLFRKEGQNVTLSCEQNLNHDAMYWYRQDPGQGLRLIYYSQIVNDFQKGDIAEGYSVSREKKESFPLTVTSAQKNPTAFYLCASRIGAGGAYEQYFGPGTRLTVT.

The rearrangement uses TRBV25-1 and TRBJ2-5; D remains unclear. Trimming shortened V by 5 bases and J by 5 bases, and 6 bases separated the two germline ends. The CDR3 loop spans 11 amino acids. Germline V CDR1 and CDR2: MGHDK, SYGVNS. The CDR3 DNA reads TGTGCCAGCAGTCTAGGGGAGACCCAGTACTTC. It is translated as CASSLGETQYF.

This clone was found once. The chain recombines TRBV15 with TRBJ2-3; D might be TRBD2 (6 bases). The V end was cut by 5 bases, the J end by 4 bases, with 13 bases between. This CDR3 is built from 14 residues. Germline CDR1 is LNHNV and CDR2 is YYDKDF (reference sequence). CDR3 sequence reads: CATSGGKGADTQYF. CDR3 nucleotides: TGTGCCACCAGCGGGGGGAAAGGGGCAGATACGCAGTATTTT.

This chain joins TRBV5-7 and TRBJ2-7; D gene unclear. TRBV5-7 is noted as an ORF with a role that remains uncertain. This CDR3 region has 11 residues. The germline V and J ends were trimmed by 2 bases and 0 bases, with 0 bases remaining between them. CDR3 DNA: TGTGCCAGCAGCTTCTCCTACGAGCAGTACTTC. This codes for CASSFSYEQYF.

CDR3 coding DNA: TGCGCCAGCAGCCTGGGGGGCATCGCTGGGGCCAACGTCCTGACTTTC. Translating it yields CASSLGGIAGANVLTF. V gene TRBV5-1 combines with J gene TRBJ2-6; D possibly matches TRBD1 or TRBD2 (6 bases each). Germline V gene data show CDR1 as SGHRS and CDR2 as YFSETQ. With 4 bases removed from V and 2 bases from J, the gap between germline ends came to 13 bases. The CDR3 has 16 amino acids.

The rearrangement joins TRBV10-3 to TRBJ2-3; tentatively, D is TRBD2 (5 bases). The CDR3 sequence is 14 residues long. Trimming stripped 6 bases from V and 0 bases from J, with 10 bases between. In germline, CDR1 is ENHRY, CDR2 SYGVKD. Here the CDR3 reads CAISVRESTDTQYF. The CDR3 region has the DNA TGTGCCATCAGCGTGAGGGAGAGCACAGATACGCAGTATTTT.

V gene TRBV28 combines with J gene TRBJ2-7; D remains ambiguous. There are 10 residues in the CDR3. Germline V gene lookup returns CDR1 MDHEN and CDR2 SYDVKM. V was shortened by 8 bases and J by 2 bases, with 4 bases between the two germline ends. The CDR3 region has the DNA TGTGCCAGCGGTACCTACGAGCAGTACTTC. Translation: CASGTYEQYF.